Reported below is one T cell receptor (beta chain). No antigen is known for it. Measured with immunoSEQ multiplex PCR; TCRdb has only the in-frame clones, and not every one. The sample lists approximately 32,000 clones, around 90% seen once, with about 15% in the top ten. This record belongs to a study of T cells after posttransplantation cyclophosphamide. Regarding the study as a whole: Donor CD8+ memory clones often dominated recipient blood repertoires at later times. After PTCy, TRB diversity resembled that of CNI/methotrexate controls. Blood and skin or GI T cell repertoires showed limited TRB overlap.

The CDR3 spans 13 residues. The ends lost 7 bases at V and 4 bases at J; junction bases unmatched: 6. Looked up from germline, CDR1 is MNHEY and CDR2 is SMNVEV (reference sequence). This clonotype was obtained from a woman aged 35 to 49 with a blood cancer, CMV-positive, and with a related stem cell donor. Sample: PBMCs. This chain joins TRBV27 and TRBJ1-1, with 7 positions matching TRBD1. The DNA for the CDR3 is TGTGCCAGCACCTCAGGGGGGACCACTGAAGCTTTCTTT. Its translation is CASTSGGTTEAFF.